The 2 T cell receptor beta chains below were found in one sample sequenced in a study of blood T cells in healthy people across ages. Alongside a J-beta primer mix, a sample-barcoded 5' primer served in a second PCR lasting about 6 to 12 cycles. TCRdb re-called the 5' RACE reads through MiXCR, storing one row per CDR3 protein. Found here are 1.5 million to 2 million distinct CDR3 sequences, around 50% of them singletons; the top ten hold around 2.1%. Sequencing was carried out using blood. All receptors come from a woman aged 40-49 years in good health.

This rearrangement joins TRBV6-5 to TRBJ2-5, with no clear D. Trimming left V 5 bases short and J 1 base short, with 14 bases between. This CDR3 contains 15 residues. Germline V gene lookup returns CDR1 MNHEY and CDR2 SVGAGI. CDR3 loop: CASSPGAETQETQYF. The CDR3 DNA reads TGTGCCAGCAGTCCCGGTGCAGAGACCCAAGAGACCCAGTACTTC.

The chain joins TRBV4-3 to TRBJ1-3, with a possible D match to TRBD1 (6 bases). Germline V gene sequence: CDR1 LGHNA, CDR2 YSLEER. Trimming took off 0 bases at V and 7 bases at J, with 19 bases between the two ends. The CDR3 is made up of 17 amino acids. Here the CDR3 reads CASSQDYPRAGQNTIYF. CDR3 nucleotide sequence: TGCGCCAGCAGCCAAGACTACCCCCGGGCAGGACAGAACACCATATATTTT.